Only a few counts were recorded for the clone carrying this T cell receptor beta chain. Its target is not known. V lost 1 base, J lost 1 base, and 10 bases lay in between. There are 15 residues in the CDR3. Germline V CDR1 and CDR2: SEHNR, FQNEAQ (reference sequence). The record originates from a study of T cells in Graves' hyperthyroidism and ophthalmopathy. General observations from the study: Within blood appeared most thyroid clonotypes that had expanded above 0.001.

Aged 18 to 65, the patients had hyperthyroidism that was newly diagnosed and had lasted under 2 months. Authors of the study amplified TCR beta CDR3 regions from RNA transcripts. TCR CDR3 underwent first-round RT-PCR with the HTBI primer set. MiXCR, run by TCRdb on the multiplex PCR reads, gives a single entry per CDR3 protein. The data show hundreds of thousands of distinct CDR3 sequences, around 15% seen once. This clonotype was sampled from a woman between 40 and 50 years old with Graves' hyperthyroidism. V is TRBV7-9 and J is TRBJ2-5; the D gene is possibly TRBD2 (5 bases). The sequenced sample consisted of blood. For the CDR3, the DNA is TGTGCCAGCAGCTTAGGCGGGCAGGCCCAAGAGACCCAGTACTTC. Protein sequence: CASSLGGQAQETQYF.